These 32 T cell receptor beta chains originate from one sample sequenced in a study of blood T cell repertoires in COVID-19. Sequencing used immunoSEQ multiplex PCR; TCRdb keeps in-frame clones, though not all of them. The data show 190,000 or so clones, with about 81% seen just once and about 9% held by the top ten. Sequencing used PBMCs or T cells enriched from blood (not recorded which). The receptor source for this set is a man in his forties who had recovered from COVID-19.

This chain uses TRBV7-9 with TRBJ2-7, with D maybe TRBD2 (7 bases). From germline, CDR1 is SEHNR and CDR2 FQNEAQ (reference sequence). With 5 bases removed from V and 0 bases from J, the gap between germline ends came to 14 bases. This CDR3 is 15 amino acids long. CDR3 sequence: CASSPGGGASYEQYF. CDR3 coding DNA: TGTGCCAGCAGCCCAGGAGGGGGGGCCTCCTACGAGCAGTACTTC.

The chain carries TRBV7-3 and TRBJ2-5; TRBD1 aligns across 9 bases. The ends lost 5 bases at V and 2 bases at J; junction bases unmatched: 6. Germline V gives CDR1 SGHTA, CDR2 FQGTGA. The CDR3 runs 15 residues. The CDR3 region has the DNA TGTGCCAGCAGCAAACAGGGGGCTCTACAAGAGACCCAGTACTTC. It yields the protein CASSKQGALQETQYF.

The chain employs TRBV10-2 and TRBJ1-5; no reliable D call. This CDR3 has 15 amino acids. Germline V gene lookup returns CDR1 WSHSY and CDR2 SAAADI. The ends were cut back, 5 bases at V and 0 bases at J, with 11 bases in the middle. In DNA, the CDR3 is TGCGCCAGCAGTTTCTCCGGGTATAGCAATCAGCCCCAGCATTTT. It is translated as CASSFSGYSNQPQHF.

The chain links TRBV3-1 (or the pseudogene TRBV3-2) to TRBJ1-2; D not resolved. The CDR3 is 13 amino acids. Germline CDR1 reads LGHDT; CDR2 reads YNNKEL (reference sequence). Trimming took off 4 bases at V and 4 bases at J, with 10 bases between the two ends. CDR3 region: CASSPSMAYGYTF. As DNA, the CDR3 is TGTGCCAGCAGCCCTTCCATGGCCTATGGCTACACCTTC.

V gene TRBV6-2 or TRBV6-3 combines with J gene TRBJ2-1; TRBD2 matches at 11 bases. CDR1 and CDR2 from the germline V gene are MNHEY and SVGEGT. The CDR3 totals 15 residues. V was pared by 2 bases and J by 7 bases, with 4 bases of the junction left unmatched. In DNA form, the CDR3 reads TGTGCCAGCAGTTACGGACTAGCGGGCGGGAATGAGCAGTTCTTC. It specifies CASSYGLAGGNEQFF.

The chain employs TRBV19 and TRBJ2-7; TRBD2 is a possible D gene (6 bases). The V and J ends lost 6 bases and 0 bases respectively, with 18 bases between them. Germline assignment: CDR1 LNHDA and CDR2 SQIVND (reference sequence). The length of the CDR3 is 16 residues. The chain's CDR3 is CASSLHGTYDSYEQYF. The CDR3 DNA sequence: TGTGCCAGTAGCCTTCACGGGACTTACGACTCCTACGAGCAGTACTTC.

The rearrangement joins TRBV3-1 (or the pseudogene TRBV3-2) to TRBJ1-6; a weak D match, TRBD1 (6 bases). This CDR3 spans 15 amino acids. V was pared by 8 bases and J by 6 bases, with 17 bases between. Germline lookup yields CDR1 LGHDT and CDR2 YNNKEL (reference sequence). The CDR3 DNA reads as TGTGCCAGCCGGGGAGCAGGGGCGTTTAATTCACCCCTCCACTTT. Protein product: CASRGAGAFNSPLHF.

The rearrangement uses TRBV19 and TRBJ1-4; 7 positions agree with TRBD1. The trim removed 5 bases at V and 7 bases at J, leaving 10 bases unmatched. The CDR3 extends over 15 amino acids. The germline V gene encodes CDR1 LNHDA and CDR2 SQIVND (reference sequence). The CDR3 region has the DNA TGTGCCAGTAGTTCCCTCTCTGCAGGGGGTGAAAAACTGTTTTTT. Protein: CASSSLSAGGEKLFF.

This clone was recorded only once. The chain uses TRBV7-9 and TRBJ2-7; 7 bases align to TRBD1. J lost 9 bases, V lost 3 bases, and 8 bases had no gene match. Germline V lookup: CDR1 SEHNR, CDR2 FQNEAQ (reference sequence). This CDR3 is 13 amino acids long. The DNA of the CDR3 is TGTGCCAGCAGCTTCCGCCAGACAGGGCGGCAGTACTTC. Its protein is CASSFRQTGRQYF.

The rearrangement joins TRBV27 to TRBJ1-6; 10 positions agree with TRBD1. This CDR3 has 16 amino acids. Germline loops: CDR1 MNHEY, CDR2 SMNVEV (reference sequence). The trim removed 5 bases at V and 6 bases at J, leaving 7 bases unmatched. CDR3 amino acids: CASSIRTGGGNSPLHF. In nucleotides, the CDR3 is TGTGCCAGCAGTATCCGGACAGGGGGAGGTAATTCACCCCTCCACTTT.

The chain joins TRBV19 to TRBJ1-3; D not certain. The CDR3 loop spans 14 amino acids. CDR1 and CDR2 from the germline V gene are LNHDA and SQIVND (reference sequence). V lost 5 bases and J 0 bases, leaving 8 bases between the germline ends. CDR3: CASSDTLSGNTIYF. As DNA, the CDR3 is TGTGCCAGTAGTGACACGCTCTCTGGAAACACCATATATTTT.

This chain links TRBV11-2 with TRBJ2-3; 8 bases are a match to TRBD2. This CDR3 contains 16 residues. Germline V CDR1 and CDR2: SGHAT, FQNNGV. After removal of 5 bases from V and 0 bases from J, the junction contained 7 bases not matched to a gene. CDR3 bases: TGTGCCAGCAGCCCAAATAGCGGGGCCAGCACAGATACGCAGTATTTT. Translation gives CASSPNSGASTDTQYF. The full variable domain, with the rest looked up from reference TRBV11-2 and TRBJ2-3, is EAGVAQSPRYKIIEKRQSVAFWCNPISGHATLYWYQQILGQGPKLLIQFQNNGVVDDSQLPKDRFSAERLKGVDSTLKIQPAKLEDSAVYLCASSPNSGASTDTQYFGPGTRLTVL.

The genes are TRBV7-2 and TRBJ2-7, with D possibly TRBD2 on 6 matching bases. The CDR3 runs 13 residues. The germline CDR1 and CDR2 sequences are SGHTA and FQGNSA. V lost 7 bases to trimming and J lost 6 bases, with 16 bases between them. CDR3 nucleotides: TGTGCCAGCACCCTACGGACTAAGGGCGAGCAGTACTTC. Translating it yields CASTLRTKGEQYF.

A few counts support this clone. V and J are TRBV30 and TRBJ2-7, with 8 bases matching TRBD1. CDR1 and CDR2 from the germline V gene are GTSNPN and SVGIG (reference sequence). This CDR3 has 13 amino acids. V lost 3 bases and J lost 3; bases outside the gene matches: 4. CDR3 bases: TGTGCCTGGAGAGGACAGGGTCTCTACGAGCAGTACTTC. Amino acids: CAWRGQGLYEQYF. Drawing the rest from reference TRBV30 and TRBJ2-7, the complete variable domain is SQTIHQWPATLVQPVGSPLSLECTVEGTSNPNLYWYRQAAGRGLQLLFYSVGIGQISSEVPQNLSASRPQDRQFILSSKKLLLSDSGFYLCAWRGQGLYEQYFGPGTRLTVT.

V usage is TRBV5-1 and J usage is TRBJ2-5, with a tentative D call TRBD2 (7 bases). This CDR3 has 15 residues. Trimming left V 4 bases short and J 4 bases short, with 17 bases between. The germline V gene encodes CDR1 SGHRS and CDR2 YFSETQ. For the CDR3, the DNA is TGCGCCAGCAGCCGTGGGAGGGGGGGCCCAGAGACCCAGTACTTC. This translates into CASSRGRGGPETQYF.

This chain links TRBV19 with TRBJ1-1, with 7 bases fitting TRBD1. V lost 4 bases and J lost 5; bases outside the gene matches: 1. This CDR3 spans 12 amino acids. Germline-derived CDR1 and CDR2 are LNHDA and SQIVND (reference sequence). The CDR3 nucleotides are TGTGCCAGTAGTAACAGGGGAACTGAAGCTTTCTTT. It translates to CASSNRGTEAFF.

The chain joins TRBV9 to TRBJ2-7; 9 nucleotides line up with TRBD1. The length of the CDR3 is 14 residues. Germline trimming cut 4 bases from V and 4 bases from J; bases unmatched to any gene: 6. Germline V lookup: CDR1 SGDLS, CDR2 YYNGEE. This CDR3 reads CASSPGTGKYEQYF. Written as DNA, the CDR3 is TGTGCCAGCAGCCCCGGGACAGGGAAGTACGAGCAGTACTTC.

This chain uses TRBV5-5 with TRBJ1-1; maybe TRBD1 (5 bases). Per the germline V gene, CDR1 is SGHKS and CDR2 is YYEKEE (reference sequence). V was cut by 0 bases and J by 5 bases, with 8 bases left in between. CDR3 length: 13 residues. CDR3 residues: CASSLGRGTEAFF. The CDR3 region has the DNA TGTGCCAGCAGCTTGGGGCGGGGGACTGAAGCTTTCTTT.

This clone was found a few times. The rearrangement links TRBV6-5 to TRBJ2-2; maybe TRBD2 (5 bases). Germline V lookup: CDR1 MNHEY, CDR2 SVGAGI. CDR3 length: 14 residues. V gave up 4 bases and J gave up 5 bases, with 11 bases separating them. CDR3 region: CASSSARETGELFF. The CDR3 bases are TGTGCCAGCAGTTCCGCTCGGGAAACCGGGGAGCTGTTTTTT.

This chain uses TRBV13 with TRBJ1-2; D gene uncertain. The germline V gene encodes CDR1 PRHDT and CDR2 FYEKMQ (reference sequence). The length of the CDR3 is 13 residues. The V gene lost 8 bases and the J gene lost 3 bases, with 13 bases spanning the gap. CDR3 nucleotide sequence: TGTGCCAGCTCGGGAGGGATGGACTATGGCTACACCTTC. It is translated as CASSGGMDYGYTF.

The chain joins TRBV5-1 to TRBJ2-6; TRBD1 might be the D (6 bases). With 4 bases removed from V and 0 bases from J, the gap between germline ends came to 17 bases. The germline gives CDR1 SGHRS, CDR2 YFSETQ. The CDR3 has 18 amino acids. The CDR3 DNA is TGCGCCAGCAGCCGCTCTGAACGACAGGCCTCTGGGGCCAACGTCCTGACTTTC. Residues: CASSRSERQASGANVLTF.

The CDR3 reads CASRHISRDRAYGYTF. For the CDR3, the DNA is TGCGCCAGCAGACATATCAGTCGGGACAGGGCCTATGGCTACACCTTC. This chain joins TRBV10-2 and TRBJ1-2; TRBD1 matches 9 bases. This CDR3 is 16 amino acids long. The V gene end was trimmed by 6 bases and the J gene end by 4 bases; junction bases not matched to a gene: 12. The germline V gene has CDR1 WSHSY and CDR2 SAAADI.

This clone was recorded only once. V usage is TRBV7-6 and J usage is TRBJ2-5; TRBD2 matches at 10 bases. There are 17 residues in the CDR3. CDR1 SGHVS and CDR2 FNYEAQ come from the germline V gene. The J segment lost 0 bases and the V segment lost 2 bases, leaving 6 bases of the junction unmatched. CDR3 DNA sequence: TGTGCCAGCAGCTTACGCGGACTAGCGGTCTACCAAGAGACCCAGTACTTC. Translating it yields CASSLRGLAVYQETQYF.

The chain employs TRBV21-1 and TRBJ1-5; the table's TRBD1 call for D was not verified on the DNA. TRBV21-1 is labeled a pseudogene. The CDR3 runs 18 residues. CDR3 bases: TGTGCCAGCAGCAAAGGGAAAATACGGGACATTTGCAATCAGCCCCAGCATTTT. It yields the protein CASSKGKIRDICNQPQHF.

This clone appeared a single time. The rearrangement links TRBV7-9 to TRBJ2-2, with D possibly TRBD2 on 6 matching bases. This CDR3 comprises 17 residues. The germline V gene encodes CDR1 SEHNR and CDR2 FQNEAQ (reference sequence). The V end was cut by 5 bases, the J end by 2 bases, with 18 bases between. The CDR3 protein is CASSGGWRSGNTGELFF. The CDR3 DNA reads as TGTGCCAGCAGCGGGGGGTGGAGGAGCGGCAACACCGGGGAGCTGTTTTTT.

The chain couples TRBV4-1 to TRBJ2-7, with D possibly TRBD1 on 6 matching bases. Trimming pared 5 bases from V and 2 bases from J, leaving 16 bases between. The CDR3 has 15 amino acids. Germline V CDR1 and CDR2: MGHRA, YSYEKL. CDR3 bases: TGCGCCAGCAGCTCTCTGGCCCAGGGGCCCTACGAGCAGTACTTC. Translating gives CASSSLAQGPYEQYF.

This clone appeared a few times. V gene TRBV5-5 combines with J gene TRBJ2-7; D is possibly TRBD1 (6 bases). The germline V gene encodes CDR1 SGHKS and CDR2 YYEKEE (reference sequence). This CDR3 is 14 amino acids long. Trimming took off 1 base at V and 2 bases at J, with 10 bases between the two ends. The CDR3 coding sequence is TGTGCCAGCAGCTTGACAGGGTATACCTACGAGCAGTACTTC. This translates into CASSLTGYTYEQYF.

The gene calls are TRBV2 and TRBJ1-5, with TRBD1 matching 7 bases. Germline-derived CDR1 and CDR2 are SNHLY and FYNNEI. The CDR3 runs 15 residues. Trimming removed 8 bases from V and 2 bases from J; junction bases left unmatched: 9. CDR3 sequence: CASGVRDSRNQPQHF. CDR3 nucleotide sequence: TGTGCCAGCGGGGTCCGGGACAGCCGCAATCAGCCCCAGCATTTT.

This chain connects TRBV6-5 to TRBJ1-1; no definite D call. This CDR3 has 11 amino acids. V lost 6 bases and J 7 bases, leaving 9 bases between the germline ends. Germline CDR1 and CDR2: MNHEY and SVGAGI. The CDR3 nucleotides read TGTGCCAGCAGGGCCCCGATTGAAGCTTTCTTT. It encodes CASRAPIEAFF.

The V gene is TRBV12-3 or TRBV12-4, the J gene TRBJ1-2; TRBD1 aligns across 10 bases. V shed 8 bases and J 6 bases; nucleotides not matched to a gene: 6. The CDR3 loop spans 13 amino acids. In nucleotides, the CDR3 is TGTGCCAGCGGAAGAGGGACAGGGGATGGCTACACCTTC. As protein: CASGRGTGDGYTF.

The chain uses TRBV24-1 and TRBJ1-1, with TRBD1 matching over 8 bases. V dropped 9 bases and J dropped 1; count of bases not matched to a gene: 9. Germline loops: CDR1 KGHDR, CDR2 SFDVKD. This CDR3 is 15 amino acids long. The CDR3 sequence is CATSGQGQGNTEAFF. The CDR3 DNA sequence: TGTGCCACCTCCGGACAGGGCCAGGGGAACACTGAAGCTTTCTTT.

This chain uses TRBV29-1 with TRBJ2-1; 12 bases are a match to TRBD2. V was pared by 6 bases and J by 0 bases, with 18 bases of the junction left unmatched. Germline V gene sequence: CDR1 SQVTM, CDR2 ANQGSEA. This CDR3 contains 20 residues. The CDR3 sequence: CSVDLPSGRAGGSSYNEQFF. As DNA, the CDR3 is TGCAGCGTCGATCTACCTAGCGGGAGGGCTGGTGGAAGCTCCTACAATGAGCAGTTCTTC.